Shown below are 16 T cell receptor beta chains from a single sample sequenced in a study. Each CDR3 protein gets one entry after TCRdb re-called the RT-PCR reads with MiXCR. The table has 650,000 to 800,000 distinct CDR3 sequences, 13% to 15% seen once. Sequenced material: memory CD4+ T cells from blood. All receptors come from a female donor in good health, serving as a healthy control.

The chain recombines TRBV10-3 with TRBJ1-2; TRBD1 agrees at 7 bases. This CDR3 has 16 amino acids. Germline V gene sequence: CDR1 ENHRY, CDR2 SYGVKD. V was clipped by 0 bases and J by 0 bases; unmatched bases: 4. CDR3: CAISESAGGTNYGYTF. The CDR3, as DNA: TGTGCCATCAGTGAGTCGGCAGGGGGGACTAACTATGGCTACACCTTC.

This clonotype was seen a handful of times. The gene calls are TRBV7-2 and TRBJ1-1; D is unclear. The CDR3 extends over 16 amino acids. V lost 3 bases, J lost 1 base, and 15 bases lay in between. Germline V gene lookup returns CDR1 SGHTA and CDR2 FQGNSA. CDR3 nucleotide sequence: TGTGCCAGCAGCTTTTCGGCCTTCTACGAGAACACTGAAGCTTTCTTT. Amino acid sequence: CASSFSAFYENTEAFF.

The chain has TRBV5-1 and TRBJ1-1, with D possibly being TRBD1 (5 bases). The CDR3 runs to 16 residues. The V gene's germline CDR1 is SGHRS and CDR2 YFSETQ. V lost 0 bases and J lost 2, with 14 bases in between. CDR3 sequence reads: CASSLGQIGQNTEAFF. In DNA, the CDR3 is TGCGCCAGCAGCTTGGGACAAATAGGACAAAACACTGAAGCTTTCTTT.

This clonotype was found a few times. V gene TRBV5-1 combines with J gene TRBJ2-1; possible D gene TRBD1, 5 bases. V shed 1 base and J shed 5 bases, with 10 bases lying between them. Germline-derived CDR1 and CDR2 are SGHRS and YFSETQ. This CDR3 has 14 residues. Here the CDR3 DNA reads TGCGCCAGCAGCTTGTTGACAGTTCACAATGAGCAGTTCTTC. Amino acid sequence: CASSLLTVHNEQFF. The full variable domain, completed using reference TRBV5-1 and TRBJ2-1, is KAGVTQTPRYLIKTRGQQVTLSCSPISGHRSVSWYQQTPGQGLQFLFEYFSETQRNKGNFPGRFSGRQFSNSRSEMNVSTLELGDSALYLCASSLLTVHNEQFFGPGTRLTVL.

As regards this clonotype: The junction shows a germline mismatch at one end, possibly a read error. CDR3 residues: CASSLVGLARGTDTQYF. As DNA, the CDR3 is TGTGCCAGCAGCTTAGTAGGGCTGGCGAGGGGAACAGATACGCAGTATTTC. This chain connects TRBV5-7 to TRBJ2-3; D assignment may be TRBD1 or TRBD2 (5 bases each). TRBV5-7 is recorded as an ORF, its role being uncertain. This CDR3 has 17 amino acids.

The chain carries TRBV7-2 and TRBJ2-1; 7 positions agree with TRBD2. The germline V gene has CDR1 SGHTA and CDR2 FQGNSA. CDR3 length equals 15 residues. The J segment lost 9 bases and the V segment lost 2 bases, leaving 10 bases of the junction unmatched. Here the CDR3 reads CASSLWGRADGEQFF. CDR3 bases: TGTGCCAGCAGCTTATGGGGGAGGGCTGATGGTGAGCAGTTCTTC. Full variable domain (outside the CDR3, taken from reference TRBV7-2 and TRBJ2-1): GAGVSQSPSNKVTEKGKDVELRCDPISGHTALYWYRQSLGQGLEFLIYFQGNSAPDKSGLPSDRFSAERTGGSVSTLTIQRTQQEDSAVYLCASSLWGRADGEQFFGPGTRLTVL.

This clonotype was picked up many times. CDR3 DNA sequence: TGCAGCGTCGGGACAGGGGGCCCCTACGAGCAGTACTTC. Amino acid sequence: CSVGTGGPYEQYF. The chain couples TRBV29-1 to TRBJ2-7, with TRBD1 matching 12 bases. The CDR3 is 13 residues long. In germline, CDR1 is SQVTM, CDR2 ANQGSEA. Trimming at V came to 6 bases and at J to 2 bases, leaving 2 bases not matched to a gene.

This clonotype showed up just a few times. The CDR3 reads CASSLMPTAGLGTQYF. CDR3 nucleotide sequence: TGTGCCAGCAGCCTAATGCCGACAGCGGGGTTGGGGACCCAGTACTTC. The chain recombines TRBV7-2 with TRBJ2-5, with 7 nucleotides matching TRBD2. Germline lookup yields CDR1 SGHTA and CDR2 FQGNSA. The CDR3 loop spans 16 amino acids. Trimming took 5 bases from V and 7 from J; bases not matched to a gene: 16.

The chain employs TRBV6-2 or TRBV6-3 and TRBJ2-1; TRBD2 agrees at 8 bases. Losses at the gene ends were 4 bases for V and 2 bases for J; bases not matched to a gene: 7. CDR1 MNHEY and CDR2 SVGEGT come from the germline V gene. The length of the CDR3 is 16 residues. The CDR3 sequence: CASSSELAAPYNEQFF. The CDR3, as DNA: TGTGCCAGCAGTTCCGAACTAGCGGCGCCCTACAATGAGCAGTTCTTC.

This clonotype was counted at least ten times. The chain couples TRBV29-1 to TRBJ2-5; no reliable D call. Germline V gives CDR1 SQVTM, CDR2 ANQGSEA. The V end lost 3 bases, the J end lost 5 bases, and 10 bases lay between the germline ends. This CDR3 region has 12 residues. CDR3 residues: CSVDVIGETQYF. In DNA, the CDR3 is TGCAGCGTTGATGTGATAGGGGAGACCCAGTACTTC.

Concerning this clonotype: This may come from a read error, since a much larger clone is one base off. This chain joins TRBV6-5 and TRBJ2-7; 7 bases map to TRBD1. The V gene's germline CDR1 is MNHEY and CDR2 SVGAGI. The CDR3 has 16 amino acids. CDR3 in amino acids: CASSRLVQGWPYKQYF. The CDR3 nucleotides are TGTGCCAGCAGCCGACTCGTACAGGGGTGGCCCTACAAGCAGTACTTC.

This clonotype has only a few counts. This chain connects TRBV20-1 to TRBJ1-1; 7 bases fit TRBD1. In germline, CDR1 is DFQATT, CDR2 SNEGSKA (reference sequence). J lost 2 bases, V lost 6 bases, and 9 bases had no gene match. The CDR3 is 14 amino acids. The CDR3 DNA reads TGCAGTGCACGTAGGACAGGATTAAACACTGAAGCTTTCTTT. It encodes CSARRTGLNTEAFF.

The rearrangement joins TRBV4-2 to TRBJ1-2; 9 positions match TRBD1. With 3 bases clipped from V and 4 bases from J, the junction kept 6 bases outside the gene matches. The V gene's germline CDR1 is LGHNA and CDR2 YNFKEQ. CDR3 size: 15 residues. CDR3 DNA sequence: TGTGCCAGCAGCCACCCCCGACAGGGGGGCTATGGCTACACCTTC. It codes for CASSHPRQGGYGYTF.

The CDR3 spells CSALAGGVTGELFF. CDR3 nucleotide sequence: TGCAGTGCTCTAGCGGGAGGGGTCACCGGGGAGCTGTTTTTT. The chain carries TRBV20-1 and TRBJ2-2, with 12 positions matching TRBD2. Per the germline V gene, CDR1 is DFQATT and CDR2 is SNEGSKA (reference sequence). This CDR3 is 14 amino acids long. V trimming: 5 bases; J trimming: 4 bases; junction bases outside the gene matches: 2.

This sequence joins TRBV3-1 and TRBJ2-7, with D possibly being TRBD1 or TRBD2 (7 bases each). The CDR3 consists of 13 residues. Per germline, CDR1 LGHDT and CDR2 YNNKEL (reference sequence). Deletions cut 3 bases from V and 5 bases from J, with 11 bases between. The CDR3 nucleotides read TGTGCCAGCAGCCACAGGGGGGGCAACGAGCAGTACTTC. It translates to CASSHRGGNEQYF.

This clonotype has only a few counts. The CDR3 sequence: CASTGQGSGANVLTF. Written as DNA, the CDR3 is TGTGCCAGCACCGGACAGGGTTCTGGGGCCAACGTCCTGACTTTC. The chain couples TRBV6-6 to TRBJ2-6; 8 bases line up with TRBD1. The ends lost 7 bases at V and 1 base at J; junction bases unmatched: 3. The CDR3 is 15 amino acids. Germline values: CDR1 MNHNY, CDR2 SVGAGI (reference sequence).